The T cell receptor (beta chain) under discussion was sequenced for a study of tumour-infiltrating T cells in Burkitt lymphoma. In the study overall: Overall and progression-free survival were predicted by productive clonality.

Here immunoSEQ multiplex PCR was the method, and the copy in TCRdb shows in-frame clones only, minus some. The sample lists around 6,600 clones, more than 75% occurring once. V gave up 2 bases and J gave up 0 bases, with 7 bases separating them. The CDR3 has 14 residues. CDR1 and CDR2 from the germline V gene are MGHDK and SYGVNS. About this clone: No antigen is known for it.

Findings of the study overall: Many Burkitt lymphoma patients shared several public clonotypes.

This sequence joins TRBV25-1 and TRBJ1-2, with D perhaps TRBD1 (5 bases). The receptor was isolated from a human donor with Burkitt lymphoma. Material: tumor tissue. The CDR3 region is CASSEGATNYGYTF. CDR3 coding DNA: TGTGCCAGCAGTGAAGGGGCAACTAACTATGGCTACACCTTC.